Here is one T cell receptor (beta chain) with its context. The sample originates from a study of T cell changes during pregnancy in multiple sclerosis. Produced via immunoSEQ multiplex PCR; TCRdb's table is partial and in-frame only. Counted here are over 25,000 clones, about 88% occurring once; the ten biggest clones make up around 10%. The CDR3 is 14 amino acids. V lost 3 bases and J 8 bases, leaving 11 bases between the germline ends. Germline-derived CDR1 and CDR2 are MDHEN and SYDVKM. The material was CD8+ T cells from peripheral blood mononuclear cells, obtained in the third trimester of pregnancy. V gene TRBV28 combines with J gene TRBJ1-6; D is ambiguous. This clonotype was obtained from a female donor with multiple sclerosis, enrolled in a pregnancy study. CDR3 sequence (DNA): TGTGCCAGCAGTTTTATGGGCGACGATTCACCCCTCCACTTT. Residues: CASSFMGDDSPLHF.